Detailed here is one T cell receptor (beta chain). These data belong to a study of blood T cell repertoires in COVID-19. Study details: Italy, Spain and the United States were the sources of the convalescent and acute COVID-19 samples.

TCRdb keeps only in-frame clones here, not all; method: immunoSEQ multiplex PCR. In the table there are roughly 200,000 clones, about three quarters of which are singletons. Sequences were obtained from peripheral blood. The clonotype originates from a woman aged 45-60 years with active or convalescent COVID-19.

The CDR3 DNA follows: TGTGCCAGCAGCGGTCCCGGGACAGGGGGCAAGGAGGTTCGGTATTTT. Its translation is CASSGPGTGGKEVRYF. The V and J genes are TRBV5-5 and TRBJ2-3; TRBD1 aligns across 12 bases. Germline V CDR1 and CDR2: SGHKS, YYEKEE (reference sequence). The junction had 17 bases not matched to a gene; V was cut back by 4 bases and J by 14 bases. The CDR3 loop spans 16 amino acids.